Listed below are T cell receptor beta chains from one sample, sequenced in a study of cytomegalovirus exposure and HLA in healthy donors. The assay was immunoSEQ multiplex PCR, and TCRdb's table has in-frame clones only and misses some. The sample contains 130,000 to 150,000 clones, just under 85% of which appear only once. The sequencing sample was made of PBMCs. Receptors originate from a woman in her twenties or thirties in good health and CMV-seronegative. Both conserved end residues are part of each CDR3. A D gene is named only where the DNA matches it firmly. Clone size is not always given. Where it is, it says once, few, many or a class for expanded clones.

cdr3_nt cdr3_aa v_call cdr3_length j_call d_call clone_size
TGTGCCAGCAGTACCAGGGGCCCCTACAATGAGCAGTTCTTC CASSTRGPYNEQFF TRBV27 14 TRBJ2-1 - -
TGTGCCAGCAGCTTTCGGACAGGGTACGCCGGGGAGCTGTTTTTT CASSFRTGYAGELFF TRBV7-3 15 TRBJ2-2 TRBD1 -
TGTGCCAGCAGTTTGACCGGGACAGCGTCTGGCGAGCAGTACTTC CASSLTGTASGEQYF TRBV27 15 TRBJ2-7 TRBD1 -
TGTGCCAGCAGTTGGGGGGGCGGAGGGTCCAAAAACATTCAGTACTTC CASSWGGGGSKNIQYF TRBV27 16 TRBJ2-4 - once
TGTGCCTGGAGTTTCGGGACAGGGGGTCGGTCTGAAGCTTTCTTT CAWSFGTGGRSEAFF TRBV30 15 TRBJ1-1 TRBD1 -
TGTGCCAGTACCTGGACTGATTATAATTCACCCCTCCACTTT CASTWTDYNSPLHF TRBV19 14 TRBJ1-6 - -
TGTGCCAGCAGTGAAGGCCAGGGAATGAACACTGAAGCTTTCTTT CASSEGQGMNTEAFF TRBV2 15 TRBJ1-1 - -
TGTGCCAGCAGCCTCCGGGACAGGGGTGAAAAACTGTTTTTT CASSLRDRGEKLFF TRBV4-2 14 TRBJ1-4 TRBD1 -
TGTGCCAGCAGTGAAGCCCACACTAGCGGGGTTCAAGATACGCAGTATTTT CASSEAHTSGVQDTQYF TRBV6-1 17 TRBJ2-3 TRBD2 -
TGTGCCAGCAGCTTGTTTACGGGACAGGGTCCCGCAGATACGCAGTATTTT CASSLFTGQGPADTQYF TRBV5-6 17 TRBJ2-3 TRBD1 once
TGTGCCAGTAGCGGACAGGGGAGAGGAAACACCATATATTTT CASSGQGRGNTIYF TRBV19 14 TRBJ1-3 TRBD1 -
TGTGCCAGCAGTACTAGCGGGGGTCTGCGGGGGTCGCAGTATTTT CASSTSGGLRGSQYF TRBV6-1 15 TRBJ2-3 TRBD2 -
TGCGCCAGCAGCTTGAGAGGGAGCTCCTATAATTCACCCCTCCACTTT CASSLRGSSYNSPLHF TRBV5-1 16 TRBJ1-6 - -
TGTGCCAGCAGTGACCGGACAGTACAAGAGACCCAGTACTTC CASSDRTVQETQYF TRBV2 14 TRBJ2-5 - -
TGTGCCAGCAGGATGGGACAGGGAACCTACGAGCAGTACTTC CASRMGQGTYEQYF TRBV6-6 14 TRBJ2-7 TRBD1 -
TGTGCCAGCAGTGCAGGCCGGGGGAAAAACACCGGGGAGCTGTTTTTT CASSAGRGKNTGELFF TRBV6-4 16 TRBJ2-2 - -
TGTGCCAGCAGCTTATGGGTGGAGGGAACAGATACGCAGTATTTT CASSLWVEGTDTQYF TRBV13 15 TRBJ2-3 - -
TGTGCCAGCAGCAGACAGGATGGCTATGGCTACACCTTC CASSRQDGYGYTF TRBV7-8 13 TRBJ1-2 - -
TGTGCCAGCAGTGAGCTAGGGGCCCCTGAGACCCAGTACTTC CASSELGAPETQYF TRBV6-1 14 TRBJ2-5 - -
TGTGCCAGCAGACTCGGTAATTCACCCCTCCACTTT CASRLGNSPLHF TRBV7-2 12 TRBJ1-6 - -
TGTGCCAGCAGTTACTCCTCGACAGGACGTAACAATGAGCAGTTCTTC CASSYSSTGRNNEQFF TRBV6-6 16 TRBJ2-1 - -
TGTGCCAGCAGCTTACTAGTCGTCACCGGGGAGCTGTTTTTT CASSLLVVTGELFF TRBV7-2 14 TRBJ2-2 - -
TGTGCCACCCGACCGAGGGCAGGCGATCAAGAGACCCAGTACTTC CATRPRAGDQETQYF TRBV15 15 TRBJ2-5 - once
TGTGCCAGTAGTATGACCACTAGACAGGCTATCTATGGCTACACCTTC CASSMTTRQAIYGYTF TRBV19 16 TRBJ1-2 - few
TGTGCCAGCAGCTTAGCGACAGGGGCTGAAAAACTGTTTTTT CASSLATGAEKLFF TRBV7-9 14 TRBJ1-4 TRBD1 -